The entry below describes one T cell receptor (beta chain). This clonotype was detected many times. Its cognate antigen has yet to be identified. No per-base quality is available; no much larger clone lies one base away. Ophthalmopathy patients had moderately to severely active disease, Clinical Activity Score of at least 3, NOSPECS grade of at least 4, and duration under 3 months. Any patient with an uncontrolled infection, another autoimmune disease, pregnancy or lactation was excluded. Clinical symptoms, serum thyroxine and TRAb, thyroid ultrasound, and orbital computed tomography formed the basis for the diagnoses. Ficoll-Paque density gradient centrifugation was used to isolate PBMCs from about 9 ml of fresh peripheral blood. Total RNA was extracted using Trizol reagent, and RNA quality was assessed on an Agilent 2100 Bioanalyzer. The TCR beta CDR3 regions were amplified from the RNA transcripts. The TCR CDR3 was subjected to a first round of RT-PCR using the HTBI primer set and the Qiagen OneStep RT-PCR kit. A second multiplex PCR round built the libraries, followed by size selection and purification. The libraries were sequenced on an Illumina HiSeq2000 using paired-end 100 bp reads. Per the authors' processing: Raw data were processed with SOAPnuke, discarding reads with adapters, uncalled bases, mean Phred below 15, or no exact constant-primer or identifier match. High-quality paired reads were merged with COPE v1.2.5, and unique nucleotide sequences were defined as clonotypes. MiTCR v1.1 was used to align clonotypes to the IMGT TRBV, TRBD and TRBJ reference segments. Only V-J combinations with frequency above 0.0001, covering about 99% of repertoires, were analysed. The TCS score was defined as F50 (clonal expansion) divided by E x V (chaos), with BLOSUM62-based TCRdist calculated between CDR3 peptides within each V-J. Welch's t-statistics and random forest reduced some 510 V-J features to 13, which were used in a naive Bayes classifier (R e1071). The public reads were reanalyzed by TCRdb: fastp trimming at Q25, MiXCR alignment, in-frame beta chains only. One record per CDR3 amino acid sequence lists the most common genes and DNA. The V and J calls reflect TCRdb's pipeline rather than the authors' work. This sample comprises 500,000 to 600,000 distinct CDR3 sequences, 15% to 20% of them detected only once. The ten largest clones add up to around 50% of the sample.

The data are from a study of T cells in Graves' hyperthyroidism and ophthalmopathy (dated by TCRdb to between 2018 and 2020). Broadly, across the study: Peripheral blood was sampled at the time of initial diagnosis, prior to any treatment. The 90 to 100 discovery patients were randomly divided into training and test sets at a 7:3 ratio. The paper reports TCR Vbeta CDR3 sequencing of fewer than 150 peripheral blood samples: some 44 ophthalmopathy, around 80 hyperthyroidism and around 17 progressor patients. In addition, the study compared T-cell repertoires in thyroid tissue and in blood from about six Graves' hyperthyroidism patients. Prospective prediction of ophthalmopathy was tested in an independent validation cohort consisting of fewer than 20 hyperthyroidism patients and more than 15 patients who later progressed to ophthalmopathy. A discovery cohort of about a hundred patients, 43 with Graves' ophthalmopathy and more than 55 with stable Graves' hyperthyroidism, was used to find distinguishing TCR V-J signatures. After blood sampling, hyperthyroidism patients were treated with methimazole at a starting dose of 30 mg daily, and ophthalmopathy patients were treated with high-dose intravenous methylprednisolone.

Ends trimmed: V by 3 bases, J by 10 bases; bases unmatched to a gene: 6. The CDR1 and CDR2 encoded by the germline V gene are SGHTA and FQGNSA. Inclusive of the bounding cysteine and phenylalanine, the CDR3 is 13 residues long. The DNA shown is the 39-base CDR3, in frame from base 1. Broader findings and caveats from the paper: A model built on a 13 V-J signature distinguished ophthalmopathy from stable hyperthyroidism, reaching 85% to 90% sensitivity and approximately 81% specificity in cross-validation and 80%/75% in testing. In validation, progression to ophthalmopathy was predicted by the model with 70.59% sensitivity and roughly 76% specificity, a median of roughly 6 months before onset. Most expanded thyroid clonotypes (frequency above 0.001) were also found in blood, which suggests that blood repertoires may mirror thyroid immune responses. No statistical method was used to set the sample size in advance, and investigators knew the group allocation.

Specimen: blood. The clonotype comes from a man aged 35 to 55 with Graves' ophthalmopathy. The sequence is built from TRBV7-2 and TRBJ2-1, with TRBD1 identical over 7 junction bases. The sequenced DNA is TGTGCCAGCAGCTTGACAGGGCGGAGGGAGCAGTTCTTC. The encoded protein is CASSLTGRREQFF.